The present TCR beta chain was sequenced within a study of shared clonotypes between healthy human individuals. The overall study: Donor ages ranged 18 to 49 years: a couple of women, a few men.

This clone was seen a few times. Its antigen is currently unknown. A read error is possible here, since a much larger clone lies one base away. Other DNA sequences within the sample encode an identical CDR3. The naive CD8 population came from CD45RO-negative cells selected for CCR7, without terminally differentiated effector memory CD45RA+ cells. The donor population consisted of healthy HIV-negative adults with no recent acute infections or vaccinations. Using immunoSEQ multiplex PCR, the repertoire was profiled, and TCRdb retains in-frame clones only, with some absent. The sample lists some 2.1 million clones; approximately 92% were seen once. General study findings and limits: Naive subsets generally had larger estimated richness than memory subsets. A small donor pool kept down the genetic and exposure-history diversity that was represented.

Sequencing was done on a sample of naive CD8+ T cells from PBMCs. This TCR was recovered from a man younger than 30 in good health. Some clones in this sample may be carry-over from other donors' samples.

The CDR3 is CASSLNTEAFF. Here the CDR3 DNA reads TGTGCCAGCAGCTTAAACACTGAAGCTTTCTTT. This chain links TRBV11-2 with TRBJ1-1, with D unresolved. CDR1 and CDR2 from the germline V gene are SGHAT and FQNNGV. Between the trimmed V and J ends, which lost 2 bases and 2 bases, there was a span of 0 bases. The CDR3 runs 11 residues.